The clone carrying this TCR beta chain was seen a single time. Libraries were prepared by immunoSEQ multiplex PCR; TCRdb keeps only in-frame clonotypes and omits some of them. The table lists a few hundred thousand clones, roughly 87% of them singletons. Unmatched junction bases numbered 3, after V lost 9 bases and J lost 2 bases. CDR3 size: 12 residues. The data were obtained in a study of blood T cell repertoires in COVID-19. At the level of the study: T cells, B-cell-depleted T cells, or PBMCs provided the cDNA or gDNA that served as material.

The sequence derives from a man aged 50-60 years with active or convalescent COVID-19. Material for sequencing was peripheral blood. The chain uses TRBV23-1 and TRBJ2-5; 7 positions agree with TRBD1. TRBV23-1 is an ORF for which the function is uncertain. CDR3 bases: TGCGCCAGGGGGACAGTACAAGAGACCCAGTACTTC. Translating it yields CARGTVQETQYF.